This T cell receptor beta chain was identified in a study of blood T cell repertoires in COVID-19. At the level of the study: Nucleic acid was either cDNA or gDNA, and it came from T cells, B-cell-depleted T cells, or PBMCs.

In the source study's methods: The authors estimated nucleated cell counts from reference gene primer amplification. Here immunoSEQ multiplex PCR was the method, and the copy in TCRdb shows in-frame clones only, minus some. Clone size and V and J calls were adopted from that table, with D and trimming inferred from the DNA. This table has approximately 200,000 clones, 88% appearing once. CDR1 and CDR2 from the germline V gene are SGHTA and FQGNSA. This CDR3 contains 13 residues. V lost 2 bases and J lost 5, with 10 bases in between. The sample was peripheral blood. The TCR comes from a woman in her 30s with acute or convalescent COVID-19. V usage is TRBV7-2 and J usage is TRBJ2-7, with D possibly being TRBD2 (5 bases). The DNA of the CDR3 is TGTGCCAGCAGCTTATCGGGGAGTGACGAGCAGTACTTC. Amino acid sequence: CASSLSGSDEQYF.